This T cell receptor beta chain stems from a study of cytomegalovirus exposure and HLA in healthy donors. Study at large: A subsequent analysis stated that the 90 to 150 validation repertoires were run on the same platform as the 650 to 850 first-cohort repertoires.

TCRdb keeps only in-frame clones here, not all; method: immunoSEQ multiplex PCR. This sample has around 90,000 clones; 84% occur once, and the top ten carry 9% to 13%. Turning to this clone: The antigen remains undetermined.

General study findings and limits: Generally TCR sequences proved uncommon, though certain public TCRs appeared in numerous donors.

CDR3 length: 13 amino acids. CDR1 is GTSNPN and CDR2 is SVGIG in the germline V gene (reference sequence). Sample: PBMCs. This receptor was taken from a young woman in good health and CMV-seropositive. The chain is built from TRBV30 and TRBJ2-1; 13 bases align to TRBD2. CDR3 residues: CGGTSGDYNEQFF. DNA for the CDR3: TGTGGGGGGACTAGCGGGGACTACAATGAGCAGTTCTTC.